This T cell receptor beta chain originates from a study of OX40 agonist ivuxolimab in advanced cancers. For the study at large: The group had a mean age of around 60 years, ranged from about 20 to 79, and was 80% to 85% male. Findings and caveats of the study: In CD8+ T cells, expanded clones were on average more numerous than in CD4+. CD4+ and CD8+ blood T cells expanded clonally by week 6 at 0.1 to 3.0 mg/kg.

Produced via immunoSEQ multiplex PCR; TCRdb's table is partial and in-frame only. The table lists 65,000 to 95,000 clones, around four fifths of them singletons. As to this clone: The target antigen is unknown.

V dropped 4 bases and J dropped 1; count of bases not matched to a gene: 7. Germline assignment: CDR1 SGHRS and CDR2 YFSETQ. This CDR3 contains 16 residues. This rearrangement joins TRBV5-1 to TRBJ2-2; 7 bases match TRBD1. This TCR was sampled from an adult with an advanced solid tumor such as melanoma, head and neck, liver or kidney cancer. Source: CD4+ or CD8+ T cells sorted from blood, taken in a trial of the OX40 agonist ivuxolimab. CDR3 region: CASSPTAGGNTGELFF. In DNA, the CDR3 is TGCGCCAGCAGCCCCACGGCAGGGGGGAACACCGGGGAGCTGTTTTTT.